This TCR beta chain was recovered during a study of cytotoxic CD8 clonotypes in ibrutinib-treated CLL. CDR3 length: 15 residues. Germline loops: CDR1 MNHEY, CDR2 SMNVEV (reference sequence). V lost 7 bases and J lost 5, with 21 bases in between. Profiled with immunoSEQ multiplex PCR; TCRdb holds only in-frame clones, not every one. The sample includes approximately 120,000 clones, about 53% seen only once; the top ten take around 37%. The clonotype originates from a human donor with chronic lymphocytic leukemia. The material was PBMCs, obtained after 24 months of ibrutinib treatment. The chain combines TRBV27 with TRBJ2-7; weak D call: TRBD2 (5 bases). CDR3 DNA: TGTGCCAGCACCACCCGAGGGTTCTCTCGGGACGAGCAGTACTTC. Protein sequence: CASTTRGFSRDEQYF.